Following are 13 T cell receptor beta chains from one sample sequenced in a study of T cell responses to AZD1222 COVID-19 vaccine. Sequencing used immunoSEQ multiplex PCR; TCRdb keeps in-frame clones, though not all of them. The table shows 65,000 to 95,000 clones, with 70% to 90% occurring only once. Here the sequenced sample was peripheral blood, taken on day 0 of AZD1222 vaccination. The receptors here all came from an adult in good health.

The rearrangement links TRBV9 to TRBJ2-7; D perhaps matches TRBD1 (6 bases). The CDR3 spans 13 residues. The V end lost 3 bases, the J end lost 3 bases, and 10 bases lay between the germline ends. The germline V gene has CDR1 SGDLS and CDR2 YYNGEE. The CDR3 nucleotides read TGTGCCAGCAGCGCCCCGACAGGCTACGAGCAGTACTTC. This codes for CASSAPTGYEQYF.

DNA of the CDR3: TGTGCCAGCAGCTTGGGAGGGAACACTGAAGCTTTCTTT. It is translated as CASSLGGNTEAFF. This chain links TRBV13 with TRBJ1-1; D gene uncertain. Germline loops: CDR1 PRHDT, CDR2 FYEKMQ (reference sequence). V lost 3 bases and J lost 1, with 6 bases in between. This CDR3 contains 13 residues.

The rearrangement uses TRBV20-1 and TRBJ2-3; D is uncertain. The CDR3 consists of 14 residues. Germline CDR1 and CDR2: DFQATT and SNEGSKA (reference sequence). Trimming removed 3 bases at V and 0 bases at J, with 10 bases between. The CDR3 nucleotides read TGCAGTGCTAGTGGCAGAACTAGCACAGATACGCAGTATTTT. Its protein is CSASGRTSTDTQYF.

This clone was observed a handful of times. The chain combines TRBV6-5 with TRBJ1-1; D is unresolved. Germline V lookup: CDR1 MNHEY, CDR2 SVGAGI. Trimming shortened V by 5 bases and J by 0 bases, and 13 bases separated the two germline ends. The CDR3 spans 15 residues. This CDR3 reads CASSTLPRLNTEAFF. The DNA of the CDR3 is TGTGCCAGCAGTACACTCCCCCGCTTGAACACTGAAGCTTTCTTT.

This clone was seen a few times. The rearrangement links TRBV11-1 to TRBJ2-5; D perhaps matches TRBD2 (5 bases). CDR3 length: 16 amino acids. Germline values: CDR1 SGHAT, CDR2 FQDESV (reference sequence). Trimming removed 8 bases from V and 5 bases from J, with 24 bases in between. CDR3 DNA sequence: TGTGCCAGCCGAGGGAGCAAACAATTGGAAGGGGAGACCCAGTACTTC. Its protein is CASRGSKQLEGETQYF.

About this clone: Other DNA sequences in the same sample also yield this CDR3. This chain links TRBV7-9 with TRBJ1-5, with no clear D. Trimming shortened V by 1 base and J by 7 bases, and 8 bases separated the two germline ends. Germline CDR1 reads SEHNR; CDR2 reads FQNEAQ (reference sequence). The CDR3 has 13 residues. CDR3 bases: TGTGCCAGCAGCTTAGGGGCGGGACAGCCCCAGCATTTT. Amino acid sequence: CASSLGAGQPQHF.

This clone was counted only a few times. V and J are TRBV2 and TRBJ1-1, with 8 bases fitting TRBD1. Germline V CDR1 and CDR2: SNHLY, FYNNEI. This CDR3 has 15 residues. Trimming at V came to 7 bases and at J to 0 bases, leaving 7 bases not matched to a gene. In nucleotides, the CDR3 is TGTGCCAGCACTTGGGACAGGTGGGTGAACACTGAAGCTTTCTTT. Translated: CASTWDRWVNTEAFF.

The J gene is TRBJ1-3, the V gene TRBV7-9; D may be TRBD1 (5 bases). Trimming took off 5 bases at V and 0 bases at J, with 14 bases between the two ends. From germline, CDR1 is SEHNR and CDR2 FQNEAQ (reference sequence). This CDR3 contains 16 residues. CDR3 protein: CASSRPGAHSGNTIYF. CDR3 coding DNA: TGTGCCAGCAGCCGGCCTGGGGCTCACTCTGGAAACACCATATATTTT.

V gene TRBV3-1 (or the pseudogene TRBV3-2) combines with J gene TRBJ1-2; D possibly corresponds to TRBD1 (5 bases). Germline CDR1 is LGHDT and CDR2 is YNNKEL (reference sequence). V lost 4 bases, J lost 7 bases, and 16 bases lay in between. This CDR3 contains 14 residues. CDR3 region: CASSPPEGRGGYTF. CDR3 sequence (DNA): TGTGCCAGCAGCCCCCCGGAGGGGAGGGGTGGCTACACCTTC.

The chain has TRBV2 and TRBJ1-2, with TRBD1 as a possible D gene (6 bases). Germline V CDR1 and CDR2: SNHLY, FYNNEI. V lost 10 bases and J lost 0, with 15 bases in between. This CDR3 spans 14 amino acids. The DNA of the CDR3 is TGTGCCATACGACAGGACCCACCTAACTATGGCTACACCTTC. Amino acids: CAIRQDPPNYGYTF.

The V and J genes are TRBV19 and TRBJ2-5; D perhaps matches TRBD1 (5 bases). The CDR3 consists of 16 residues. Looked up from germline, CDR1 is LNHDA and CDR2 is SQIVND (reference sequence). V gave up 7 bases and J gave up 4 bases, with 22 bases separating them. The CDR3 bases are TGTGCCAGTACCCCATTTGGGGCTAACTCGGGAGAGACCCAGTACTTC. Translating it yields CASTPFGANSGETQYF.

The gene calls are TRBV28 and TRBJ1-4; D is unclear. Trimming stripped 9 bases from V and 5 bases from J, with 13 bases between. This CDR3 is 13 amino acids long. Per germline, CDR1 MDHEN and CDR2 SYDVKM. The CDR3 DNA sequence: TGTGCCAGTCAGGCCAGCATAAATGAAAAACTGTTTTTT. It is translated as CASQASINEKLFF.

Here the CDR3 reads CASSLGPQGVIQYF. The CDR3 nucleotides read TGTGCCAGCAGCTTAGGACCACAGGGGGTCATTCAGTACTTC. The chain employs TRBV7-2 and TRBJ2-4, with 8 bases lining up with TRBD1. Germline-derived CDR1 and CDR2 are SGHTA and FQGNSA. The trim removed 1 base at V and 9 bases at J, leaving 5 bases unmatched. The CDR3 totals 14 residues.